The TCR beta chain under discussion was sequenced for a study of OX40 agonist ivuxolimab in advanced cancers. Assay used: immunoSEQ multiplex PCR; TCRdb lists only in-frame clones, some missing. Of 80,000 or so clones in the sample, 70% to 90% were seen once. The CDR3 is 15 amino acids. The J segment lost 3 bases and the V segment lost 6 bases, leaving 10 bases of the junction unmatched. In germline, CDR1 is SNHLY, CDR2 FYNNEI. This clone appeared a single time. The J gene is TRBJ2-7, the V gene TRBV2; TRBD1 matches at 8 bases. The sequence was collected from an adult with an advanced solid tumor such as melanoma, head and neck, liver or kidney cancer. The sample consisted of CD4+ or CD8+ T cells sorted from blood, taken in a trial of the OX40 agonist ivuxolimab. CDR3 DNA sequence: TGTGCCAGCAGCCAGGGGGCAGGGGGCTTCTACGAGCAGTACTTC. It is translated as CASSQGAGGFYEQYF.